The 26 T cell receptor beta chains presented below share a single source sample, sequenced in a study of blood T cells in healthy people across ages. The second PCR ran about 7 to 12 cycles with a sample-barcoded 5' primer and J-beta primers. TCRdb processed the 5' RACE reads anew with MiXCR; each CDR3 protein has one entry. The sample has just under 900,000 distinct CDR3 sequences; around 30% are singletons. Sequencing input: blood. The receptors were sampled from a woman older than 75 in good health.

This clonotype was seen at least ten times. Here the CDR3 reads CASSLAPRTSGGTDTQYF. As DNA, the CDR3 is TGTGCCAGCAGCTTAGCGCCCCGGACTAGCGGGGGGACAGATACGCAGTATTTT. The gene calls are TRBV7-2 and TRBJ2-3; 14 bases map to TRBD2. This CDR3 has 18 amino acids. Trimming took 0 bases from V and 3 from J; bases not matched to a gene: 5. CDR1 and CDR2 from the germline V gene are SGHTA and FQGNSA.

In this sample, this clonotype turned up many times. The V gene is TRBV20-1, the J gene TRBJ2-5, with D unresolved. The CDR3 loop spans 11 amino acids. Germline CDR1 is DFQATT and CDR2 is SNEGSKA (reference sequence). Trimming took off 3 bases at V and 4 bases at J, with 6 bases between the two ends. CDR3 protein: CSARSAETQYF. DNA for the CDR3: TGCAGTGCTAGGTCAGCAGAGACCCAGTACTTC.

This clonotype was seen ten or more times. This rearrangement joins TRBV20-1 to TRBJ2-7, with unresolved D. The germline V gene encodes CDR1 DFQATT and CDR2 SNEGSKA (reference sequence). CDR3 length: 12 amino acids. The V end was cut by 7 bases, the J end by 0 bases, with 10 bases between. The CDR3 DNA follows: TGCAGTGGCTCAAAGGACTCCTACGAGCAGTACTTC. Encoded protein: CSGSKDSYEQYF.

Many counts were recorded for this clonotype. V and J are TRBV6-1 and TRBJ2-5, with 9 bases lining up with TRBD1. CDR1 MNHNS and CDR2 SASEGT come from the germline V gene. Germline trimming cut 5 bases from V and 3 bases from J; bases unmatched to any gene: 10. The CDR3 loop spans 16 amino acids. The CDR3 bases are TGTGCCAGCAGTTGGGGCCGTGGGGACAGGGAAGAGACCCAGTACTTC. Amino acid sequence: CASSWGRGDREETQYF.

About this clonotype itself: A much larger clone lies one base from this, so it may be a read error. V and J are TRBV9 and TRBJ2-3; 8 nucleotides line up with TRBD1. Losses at the gene ends were 3 bases for V and 4 bases for J; bases not matched to a gene: 4. Looked up from germline, CDR1 is SGDLS and CDR2 is YYNGEE. The CDR3 is 14 residues long. CDR3 coding DNA: TGTGCCAGCAGCGCGACAGGGGTCGCAGATACGCAGTATTTT. It codes for CASSATGVADTQYF.

This clonotype was found a few times. A clone one base away is much larger, so this may be a read error. The DNA for the CDR3 is TGTGCCAGCAGACCCCCCAATGAGGGTGAGCAGTACTTC. Its protein is CASRPPNEGEQYF. The chain has TRBV3-1 and TRBJ2-5; TRBD2 is a possible D gene (5 bases). This CDR3 contains 13 residues. Trimming removed 6 bases from V and 11 bases from J, with 19 bases in between. Germline values: CDR1 LGHDT, CDR2 YNNKEL (reference sequence).

V and J are TRBV3-1 and TRBJ2-7; TRBD1 matches at 10 bases. Germline trimming cut 5 bases from V and 7 bases from J; bases unmatched to any gene: 11. Germline V gene data show CDR1 as LGHDT and CDR2 as YNNKEL (reference sequence). There are 15 residues in the CDR3. DNA of the CDR3: TGTGCCAGCAGCTTAGGGACAGGGGTGTTCAATGAGCAGTACTTC. This codes for CASSLGTGVFNEQYF.

This rearrangement joins TRBV6-1 to TRBJ2-7; no clear D. CDR1 and CDR2 (germline): MNHNS, SASEGT. The CDR3 length is 16 residues. The germline V and J ends were trimmed by 1 base and 0 bases, with 13 bases remaining between them. This CDR3 reads CASSEDSGTRSYEQYF. Here the CDR3 DNA reads TGTGCCAGCAGTGAAGATTCTGGAACCCGCTCCTACGAGCAGTACTTC.

To note about this clonotype: Possible read error: a much larger clone is one base away. This chain links TRBV6-2 or TRBV6-3 with TRBJ2-7; the D gene is possibly TRBD1 (8 bases). This CDR3 comprises 17 residues. Trimming took off 2 bases at V and 7 bases at J, with 24 bases between the two ends. Germline V gene sequence: CDR1 MNHEY, CDR2 SVGEGT. The CDR3 bases are TGTGCCAGCAGTTACCCCGGGCGGACAGGGAGGGTCGATGAGCAGTACTTC. It codes for CASSYPGRTGRVDEQYF.

This clonotype was seen only once. V gene TRBV2 combines with J gene TRBJ2-3, with TRBD1 identical over 7 bases. There are 13 residues in the CDR3. The ends lost 8 bases at V and 10 bases at J; junction bases unmatched: 12. In germline, CDR1 is SNHLY, CDR2 FYNNEI. The CDR3 nucleotides are TGTGCCAGCGAACCCACAGGGGCAGACGCGCAGTATTTT. The encoded protein is CASEPTGADAQYF.

Ten or more counts support this clonotype. V and J are TRBV4-3 and TRBJ2-5; weak D call: TRBD1 (5 bases). Germline V gives CDR1 LGHNA, CDR2 YSLEER. V gave up 0 bases and J gave up 1 base, with 9 bases separating them. The CDR3 consists of 15 residues. The CDR3 sequence is CASSQERQTQETQYF. As DNA, the CDR3 is TGCGCCAGCAGCCAAGAAAGACAGACCCAAGAGACCCAGTACTTC.

The CDR3 DNA is TGCGCCAGCAGCCGGACAGGGTACGAAAAACTGTTTTTT. It is translated as CASSRTGYEKLFF. This rearrangement joins TRBV4-3 to TRBJ1-4, with TRBD1 matching over 8 bases. Trimming took 4 bases from V and 8 from J; bases not matched to a gene: 3. The germline V gene encodes CDR1 LGHNA and CDR2 YSLEER. The CDR3 spans 13 residues.

This clonotype was observed at least ten times. This chain uses TRBV5-1 with TRBJ1-6, with 9 bases fitting TRBD1. The CDR3 has 17 residues. Germline V gives CDR1 SGHRS, CDR2 YFSETQ. Trimming removed 3 bases from V and 9 bases from J; junction bases left unmatched: 13. The CDR3 region is CASSYRDRVDLSSPLHF. The DNA of the CDR3 is TGCGCCAGCAGCTACCGGGACAGGGTCGATCTAAGTTCACCCCTCCACTTT.

This clonotype was recorded a few times. The CDR3 DNA follows: TGTGCCACCAGCAGAGATCCGGGGGGGGTTGGTCAGCCCCAGCATTTT. Translating gives CATSRDPGGVGQPQHF. V is TRBV15 and J is TRBJ1-5, with a possible D match to TRBD1 (5 bases). V was clipped by 0 bases and J by 6 bases, with 15 bases between them. The CDR3 loop spans 16 amino acids. Germline V CDR1 and CDR2: LNHNV, YYDKDF (reference sequence).

Comment on this clonotype: This may stem from a read error, because a much larger clone lies one nucleotide away. The chain is built from TRBV2 and TRBJ2-1, with 7 bases that match TRBD1. V was pared by 1 base and J by 8 bases, with 11 bases of the junction left unmatched. The CDR3 spans 16 residues. Germline V gives CDR1 SNHLY, CDR2 FYNNEI. CDR3 sequence (DNA): TGTGCCAGCAGTGAAGTTGCTAGCAGGGGGATGGATGAGCAGTTCTTC. This gives the protein CASSEVASRGMDEQFF.

Of note for this clonotype: An end of the junction does not agree with germline; a read error may underlie this. CDR3 in amino acids: CASSRDRGRDEQIF. The CDR3 DNA follows: TGCGCCAGCAGCCGGGACAGGGGTCGGGATGAGCAGATCTTC. This chain links TRBV5-1 with TRBJ2-1; 10 nucleotides match TRBD1. Looked up from germline, CDR1 is SGHRS and CDR2 is YFSETQ. The CDR3 runs to 14 residues. The variable domain in full, with the rest retrieved from reference TRBV5-1 and TRBJ2-1, is KAGVTQTPRYLIKTRGQQVTLSCSPISGHRSVSWYQQTPGQGLQFLFEYFSETQRNKGNFPGRFSGRQFSNSRSEMNVSTLELGDSALYLCASSRDRGRDEQIFGPGTRLTVL.

In this sample, this clonotype turned up many times. The V and J genes are TRBV20-1 and TRBJ1-2; 10 bases match TRBD1. V dropped 5 bases and J dropped 7; count of bases not matched to a gene: 4. This CDR3 has 12 residues. Per germline, CDR1 DFQATT and CDR2 SNEGSKA (reference sequence). CDR3 bases: TGCAGTGCTGCGACAGGGGGCTTTGGCTACACCTTC. The encoded protein is CSAATGGFGYTF.

Concerning this clonotype: This may come from a read error, since a much larger clone is one base off. The V and J genes are TRBV15 and TRBJ2-3, with no clear D. The CDR3 contains 15 residues. Germline loops: CDR1 LNHNV, CDR2 YYDKDF (reference sequence). CDR3 DNA: TGTGCCACCAGCAGATATGACTCCCACACAGATACGCGGTATTTT. This translates into CATSRYDSHTDTRYF.

This sequence joins TRBV29-1 and TRBJ2-7; 10 positions agree with TRBD2. This CDR3 is 13 amino acids long. The V and J ends lost 4 bases and 3 bases, in that order; junction bases with no gene match: 3. From germline, CDR1 is SQVTM and CDR2 ANQGSEA. The CDR3 loop is CSVGTSGIYEQYF. In DNA form, the CDR3 reads TGCAGCGTTGGAACTAGCGGGATCTACGAGCAGTACTTC.

The rearrangement joins TRBV6-5 to TRBJ1-1; possible D gene TRBD1, 5 bases. Trimming cost V 6 bases and J 3 bases, with 14 bases left between them. There are 14 residues in the CDR3. Germline values: CDR1 MNHEY, CDR2 SVGAGI. CDR3 sequence (DNA): TGTGCCAGCAGCCCCAGGGAGGGGCACACTGAAGCTTTCTTT. Its translation is CASSPREGHTEAFF.

The sample holds many counts of this clonotype. The CDR3 DNA reads as TGTGCCAGCAGAGGGACGGCCCTTGGGGGCTACACCTTC. This gives the protein CASRGTALGGYTF. The gene calls are TRBV25-1 and TRBJ1-2; D is perhaps TRBD1 (5 bases). With 6 bases removed from V and 8 bases from J, the gap between germline ends came to 16 bases. Germline loops: CDR1 MGHDK, CDR2 SYGVNS. The CDR3 is 13 amino acids.

Ten or more counts support this clonotype. The chain joins TRBV7-2 to TRBJ2-5; 16 bases map to TRBD2. The CDR3 covers 18 residues. The germline CDR1 and CDR2 sequences are SGHTA and FQGNSA. V trimming: 4 bases; J trimming: 5 bases; junction bases outside the gene matches: 10. The CDR3 sequence is CASSSPGLAGGHGETQYF. CDR3 DNA sequence: TGTGCCAGCAGCTCCCCGGGACTAGCGGGGGGGCATGGGGAGACCCAGTACTTC.

This chain links TRBV2 with TRBJ2-1; 7 bases are a match to TRBD2. Germline CDR1 is SNHLY and CDR2 is FYNNEI. V was pared by 8 bases and J by 5 bases, with 12 bases of the junction left unmatched. The CDR3 runs 15 residues. CDR3 bases: TGTGCCAGCCCAGGGAGGGGCATCATCCACAATGAGCAGTTCTTC. As protein: CASPGRGIIHNEQFF.

This clonotype was observed once. The chain combines TRBV6-2 or TRBV6-3 with TRBJ2-1, with a possible D match to TRBD2 (6 bases). The CDR3 has 15 residues. Germline assignment: CDR1 MNHEY and CDR2 SVGEGT. The ends were cut back, 6 bases at V and 13 bases at J, with 25 bases in the middle. The CDR3 is CASRPTAGLRGTQFF. The DNA of the CDR3 is TGTGCCAGCAGGCCCACGGCAGGCCTTCGGGGGACCCAGTTCTTC.

There are many counts of this clonotype. The rearrangement links TRBV7-6 to TRBJ2-5, with a weak D call TRBD2 (6 bases). The germline V gene encodes CDR1 SGHVS and CDR2 FNYEAQ. The germline V and J ends were trimmed by 3 bases and 5 bases, with 10 bases remaining between them. This CDR3 region has 13 residues. The DNA for the CDR3 is TGTGCCAGCAGCTTTGGTGGGACTGAGACCCAGTACTTC. As protein: CASSFGGTETQYF.

The rearrangement joins TRBV7-9 to TRBJ1-4; tentatively, D is TRBD1 (5 bases). Looked up from germline, CDR1 is SEHNR and CDR2 is FQNEAQ (reference sequence). Trimming left V 2 bases short and J 5 bases short, with 12 bases between. This CDR3 is built from 15 residues. CDR3 region: CASSLQGRRNEKLFF. The CDR3 nucleotides are TGTGCCAGCAGCTTACAGGGTCGTAGAAATGAAAAACTGTTTTTT.